The 19 T cell receptor beta chains below were found in one sample sequenced in a study of identical twins. TCRdb recomputed calls from the 5' RACE reads with MiXCR, one row per CDR3 protein. The sample includes roughly 1.6 million distinct CDR3 sequences, less than 35% of them seen just once. Sequenced input: cord blood. The source is a newborn girl in good health.

The chain links TRBV20-1 to TRBJ2-7; D gene ambiguous. V was pared by 2 bases and J by 3 bases, with 11 bases between. Germline CDR1 reads DFQATT; CDR2 reads SNEGSKA (reference sequence). The CDR3 totals 13 residues. CDR3 bases: TGCAGTGCTAGAAAGGACCTAGACTACGAGCAGTACTTC. This codes for CSARKDLDYEQYF.

This clonotype was detected only a few times. The gene calls are TRBV2 and TRBJ2-4; TRBD1 aligns across 10 bases. V shed 5 bases, J shed 13 bases, and the junction held 11 bases outside the gene matches. The CDR3 loop spans 14 amino acids. The V gene's germline CDR1 is SNHLY and CDR2 FYNNEI. The CDR3 sequence is CASSSRDRGRGQYF. The DNA of the CDR3 is TGTGCCAGCAGTAGTCGGGACAGGGGACGGGGGCAGTACTTC.

The chain couples TRBV25-1 to TRBJ2-1; possible D gene TRBD1, 5 bases. The CDR3 covers 14 residues. Germline CDR1 reads MGHDK; CDR2 reads SYGVNS. Trimming took off 3 bases at V and 2 bases at J, with 8 bases between the two ends. CDR3 loop: CASSEQGTYNEQFF. CDR3 in DNA: TGTGCCAGCAGTGAGCAGGGTACCTACAATGAGCAGTTCTTC.

This clonotype was counted between two and nine times. The CDR3 nucleotides are TGCAGTGCTAGAGATCGTGTAGCGGGCTACGAGCAGTACTTC. The encoded protein is CSARDRVAGYEQYF. The chain carries TRBV20-1 and TRBJ2-7; 7 bases line up with TRBD2. Trimming cost V 0 bases and J 3 bases; bases outside gene matches: 5. Germline V lookup: CDR1 DFQATT, CDR2 SNEGSKA (reference sequence). CDR3 length: 14 residues.

This clonotype was seen a handful of times. J is TRBJ2-7 and V is TRBV13; perhaps TRBD1 as D (5 bases). The V end lost 3 bases, the J end lost 5 bases, and 11 bases lay between the germline ends. The CDR3 length is 13 residues. Germline values: CDR1 PRHDT, CDR2 FYEKMQ (reference sequence). Here the CDR3 reads CASSFSGYHEQYF. The CDR3 region has the DNA TGTGCCAGCAGCTTTTCAGGGTACCACGAGCAGTACTTC.

The chain combines TRBV12-3 or TRBV12-4 with TRBJ1-1, with unresolved D. V was clipped by 3 bases and J by 5 bases, with 10 bases between them. CDR3 length: 13 residues. The CDR3 reads CASSFGSATEAFF. Written as DNA, the CDR3 is TGTGCCAGCAGTTTTGGCTCGGCTACTGAAGCTTTCTTT.

A few counts support this clonotype. V and J are TRBV20-1 and TRBJ2-3; D unresolved. Between the trimmed V and J ends, which lost 6 bases and 6 bases, there was a span of 19 bases. The germline V gene has CDR1 DFQATT and CDR2 SNEGSKA (reference sequence). The CDR3 covers 14 residues. CDR3 amino acids: CSAGPGGESDTQYF. The CDR3 DNA sequence: TGCAGTGCCGGGCCTGGTGGGGAATCGGATACGCAGTATTTT.

At least ten counts were recorded for this clonotype. The chain carries TRBV25-1 and TRBJ2-5, with no clear D. CDR3 length: 12 amino acids. Germline V CDR1 and CDR2: MGHDK, SYGVNS. Trimming removed 1 base from V and 3 bases from J, with 3 bases in between. Here the CDR3 reads CASSESKETQYF. CDR3 in DNA: TGTGCCAGCAGTGAATCGAAAGAGACCCAGTACTTC. The whole variable domain, remainder taken from reference TRBV25-1 and TRBJ2-5, is EADIYQTPRYLVIGTGKKITLECSQTMGHDKMYWYQQDPGMELHLIHYSYGVNSTEKGDLSSESTVSRIRTEHFPLTLESARPSHTSQYLCASSESKETQYFGPGTRLLVL.

The chain carries TRBV27 and TRBJ2-1, with TRBD1 identical over 7 bases. The assigned J gene may be wrong: the sequence end matches TRBJ2-7 better. Germline V gene sequence: CDR1 MNHEY, CDR2 SMNVEV (reference sequence). The CDR3 spans 14 residues. CDR3 loop: CASSRDRAYNEQYF. The DNA of the CDR3 is TGTGCCAGCAGTCGAGACAGGGCCTACAATGAGCAGTACTTC.

For the CDR3, the DNA is TGCAGTGCTAGCGGGACTAGCCGGAATGAGCAGTTCTTC. Translating it yields CSASGTSRNEQFF. The genes are TRBV20-1 and TRBJ2-1, with 9 bases lining up with TRBD2. Looked up from germline, CDR1 is DFQATT and CDR2 is SNEGSKA (reference sequence). The J segment lost 7 bases and the V segment lost 3 bases, leaving 4 bases of the junction unmatched. This CDR3 comprises 13 residues.

This clonotype was recorded a few times. The genes are TRBV27 and TRBJ2-1, with D uncertain. Germline V CDR1 and CDR2: MNHEY, SMNVEV (reference sequence). V was pared by 4 bases and J by 0 bases, with 10 bases between. The CDR3 is made up of 15 amino acids. The CDR3 protein is CASSSFRPSYNEQFF. The DNA for the CDR3 is TGTGCCAGCAGTTCCTTCCGTCCCTCCTACAATGAGCAGTTCTTC.

Comment on this clonotype: Germline and junction disagree at one end, which may indicate a read error. The rearrangement joins TRBV10-3 to TRBJ2-3; TRBD2 agrees at 8 bases. This CDR3 comprises 16 residues. CDR1 and CDR2 (germline): ENHRY, SYGVKD. CDR3 DNA: TGTGCCATCAGTGCGGGGACTAGGGTCTACACAGCTACGCAGTATTTT. This sequence encodes CAISAGTRVYTATQYF.

There are many counts of this clonotype. The chain's CDR3 is CASRDAAYNEQFF. In nucleotides, the CDR3 is TGCGCCAGCAGAGACGCGGCCTACAATGAGCAGTTCTTC. The chain carries TRBV5-1 and TRBJ2-1, with no clear D. The germline V gene has CDR1 SGHRS and CDR2 YFSETQ. V lost 5 bases, J lost 2 bases, and 8 bases lay in between. The CDR3 loop spans 13 amino acids. The variable domain in full, with the rest retrieved from reference TRBV5-1 and TRBJ2-1, is KAGVTQTPRYLIKTRGQQVTLSCSPISGHRSVSWYQQTPGQGLQFLFEYFSETQRNKGNFPGRFSGRQFSNSRSEMNVSTLELGDSALYLCASRDAAYNEQFFGPGTRLTVL.

The chain combines TRBV6-5 with TRBJ1-5; 9 bases fit TRBD1. The CDR3 is 15 residues long. Trimming removed 6 bases from V and 1 base from J; junction bases left unmatched: 4. From germline, CDR1 is MNHEY and CDR2 SVGAGI. The CDR3 protein is CASSRTGASNQPQHF. The DNA for the CDR3 is TGTGCCAGCAGCCGGACAGGGGCGAGCAATCAGCCCCAGCATTTT.

The gene calls are TRBV6-1 and TRBJ2-3, with 7 bases that match TRBD2. V lost 5 bases to trimming and J lost 0 bases; unmatched junction nucleotides: 8. The CDR3 contains 16 residues. Germline CDR1 reads MNHNS; CDR2 reads SASEGT. CDR3 bases: TGTGCCAGCAGTCCCCGGGGTAGCGGGAGCACAGATACGCAGTATTTT. As protein: CASSPRGSGSTDTQYF.

This clonotype was picked up many times. The V call is TRBV12-3 or TRBV12-4, the J call TRBJ2-1, with TRBD2 matching over 8 bases. The ends lost 1 base at V and 6 bases at J; junction bases unmatched: 5. This CDR3 is 15 amino acids long. CDR3 protein: CASSLEAGDVNEQFF. CDR3 nucleotide sequence: TGTGCCAGCAGTTTAGAAGCGGGAGACGTCAATGAGCAGTTCTTC.

V and J are TRBV10-3 and TRBJ1-1; 9 bases match TRBD1. Germline trimming cut 3 bases from V and 1 base from J; bases unmatched to any gene: 6. Germline V gene lookup returns CDR1 ENHRY and CDR2 SYGVKD. The CDR3 contains 16 residues. CDR3 nucleotide sequence: TGTGCCATCAGTGATGACAGGGGGGATTCGAACACTGAAGCTTTCTTT. This encodes CAISDDRGDSNTEAFF.

The chain employs TRBV7-9 and TRBJ1-4, with 9 bases aligning to TRBD1. The germline V gene has CDR1 SEHNR and CDR2 FQNEAQ (reference sequence). Trimming at V came to 1 base and at J to 3 bases, leaving 3 bases not matched to a gene. The CDR3 consists of 16 residues. The CDR3 coding sequence is TGTGCCAGCAGCTTAGTGCGGGACAGGGCTAATGAAAAACTGTTTTTT. Translated, it gives CASSLVRDRANEKLFF. Using reference TRBV7-9 and TRBJ1-4 for the parts outside the CDR3, the full variable domain is DTGVSQNPRHKITKRGQNVTFRCDPISEHNRLYWYRQTLGQGPEFLTYFQNEAQLEKSRLLSDRFSAERPKGSFSTLEIQRTEQGDSAMYLCASSLVRDRANEKLFFGSGTQLSVL.

This clonotype came up a few times. J is TRBJ2-3 and V is TRBV12-3 or TRBV12-4; D gene ambiguous. The CDR3 extends over 12 amino acids. Trimming shortened V by 1 base and J by 7 bases, and 6 bases separated the two germline ends. Here the CDR3 reads CASSLGDNTQYF. The CDR3 bases are TGTGCCAGCAGTTTAGGGGATAATACGCAGTATTTT.